Listed below are T cell receptor beta chains from one sample, sequenced in a study of shared clonotypes between healthy human individuals. Clones were read by immunoSEQ multiplex PCR, and TCRdb kept only the in-frame ones, dropping some. The sample yields about 2.3 million clones, about nine tenths seen once. Source material: naive CD4+ T cells from PBMCs. The receptor source for this set is a man aged 18 to 29 in good health. Some clones in this sample may be carry-over from other donors' samples. Both conserved end residues are part of each CDR3. The order of the fields is J gene, D gene, clone size, CDR3 length, V gene, CDR3 protein, CDR3 DNA. The D gene is left open where the match is weak. Clone sizes are given selectively: once, few, many, or a class where the clone is expanded.

TRBJ2-7 TRBD1 once 13 TRBV28 CASRGQGVHEQYF TGTGCCAGCAGAGGACAGGGGGTCCACGAGCAGTACTTC
TRBJ1-2 . . 17 TRBV5-1 CASSQGSTSGGLYGYTF TGCGCCAGCAGCCAGGGTAGTACGAGCGGGGGGCTATATGGCTACACCTTC
TRBJ2-7 . once 14 TRBV9 CASSVGPSPYEQYF TGTGCCAGCAGCGTAGGCCCGAGCCCCTACGAGCAGTACTTC
TRBJ2-7 . . 13 TRBV29-1 CSVDYGQASEQYF TGCAGCGTTGATTACGGGCAGGCCTCCGAGCAGTACTTC
TRBJ1-5 . . 14 TRBV5-1 CASSWGGLDQPQHF TGCGCCAGCAGCTGGGGGGGGCTGGATCAGCCCCAGCATTTT
TRBJ2-7 TRBD2 . 14 TRBV29-1 CSVKGTSGRGEQYF TGCAGCGTCAAAGGGACTAGCGGGAGAGGAGAGCAGTACTTC
TRBJ2-1 TRBD2 . 15 TRBV2 CASSEWGRVYNEQFF TGTGCCAGCAGTGAATGGGGGAGGGTGTACAATGAGCAGTTCTTC
TRBJ1-3 . . 14 TRBV29-1 CSVERYSSGNTIYF TGCAGCGTTGAGCGCTACAGCTCTGGAAACACCATATATTTT
TRBJ1-2 . . 14 TRBV7-9 CASSLATPNYGYTF TGTGCCAGCAGCTTAGCAACACCTAACTATGGCTACACCTTC
TRBJ2-2 TRBD2 . 13 TRBV5-1 CASPSGNTGELFF TGCGCCAGCCCTAGCGGAAACACCGGGGAGCTGTTTTTT
TRBJ1-2 TRBD1 . 16 TRBV2 CASSQKGTGVVYGYTF TGTGCCAGCAGCCAAAAGGGGACAGGGGTAGTCTATGGCTACACCTTC
TRBJ1-1 TRBD1 . 14 TRBV6-1 CASSADRGNTEAFF TGTGCCAGCAGTGCGGACAGGGGGAACACTGAAGCTTTCTTT
TRBJ1-3 TRBD1 . 14 TRBV5-1 CASSVDRVYGTIYF TGCGCCAGCAGCGTGGACAGGGTGTACGGCACCATATATTTT
TRBJ2-3 TRBD2 . 16 TRBV4-3 CASSQVEGGPTDTQYF TGCGCCAGCAGCCAAGTCGAGGGAGGGCCCACAGATACGCAGTATTTT
TRBJ2-7 . . 13 TRBV18 CASSTVGTYEQYF TGTGCCAGCTCGACAGTAGGGACCTACGAGCAGTACTTC
TRBJ1-5 . . 14 TRBV19 CASNIQSSNQPQHF TGTGCCAGTAATATACAGAGTAGCAATCAGCCCCAGCATTTT
TRBJ2-1 TRBD2 . 16 TRBV10-2 CASRGFSGSSYNEQFF TGCGCCAGCAGAGGGTTTAGCGGGAGTTCCTACAATGAGCAGTTCTTC
TRBJ2-1 TRBD2 . 15 TRBV7-2 CASSPIAGGSNEQFF TGTGCCAGCAGCCCAATAGCGGGAGGTTCAAATGAGCAGTTCTTC
TRBJ1-1 TRBD1 . 16 TRBV4-1 CASSQGRQGKNTEAFF TGCGCCAGCAGCCAAGGCAGACAGGGGAAGAACACTGAAGCTTTCTTT
TRBJ1-5 . . 16 TRBV7-9 CASSLGAGDSNQPQHF TGTGCCAGCAGCTTAGGGGCAGGAGATAGCAATCAGCCCCAGCATTTT
TRBJ2-7 TRBD2 . 15 TRBV7-3 CASSPGLAGESEQYF TGTGCCAGCAGCCCCGGACTAGCGGGAGAATCCGAGCAGTACTTC
TRBJ1-2 . . 15 TRBV7-9 CASSLAPGIDYGYTF TGTGCCAGCAGCTTAGCGCCAGGGATAGACTATGGCTACACCTTC
TRBJ1-4 . . 15 TRBV5-4 CASSLGRSTNEKLFF TGTGCCAGCAGCTTGGGGAGGTCAACTAATGAAAAACTGTTTTTT
TRBJ2-2 . once 13 TRBV30 CAWTDFLTGELFF TGTGCCTGGACGGACTTTCTCACCGGGGAGCTGTTTTTT
TRBJ1-1 . . 13 TRBV25-1 CASRQDLNTEAFF TGTGCCAGCAGACAGGATCTGAACACTGAAGCTTTCTTT
TRBJ2-5 TRBD2 . 16 TRBV18 CASSSQRASGRETQYF TGTGCCAGCTCATCTCAACGGGCTAGCGGTAGGGAGACCCAGTACTTC
TRBJ2-7 . . 15 TRBV28 CASSFVARGRYEQYF TGTGCCAGCAGTTTTGTTGCCCGCGGACGCTACGAGCAGTACTTC
TRBJ2-3 . . 13 TRBV5-6 CASSPRITDTQYF TGTGCCAGCAGCCCCCGGATCACAGATACGCAGTATTTT
TRBJ2-7 . . 15 TRBV7-2 CASSRAGTDSYEQYF TGTGCCAGCAGCCGTGCCGGGACGGACTCCTACGAGCAGTACTTC
TRBJ1-1 . . 14 TRBV2 CATHRGPEATEAFF TGTGCCACCCATCGAGGCCCTGAGGCTACTGAAGCTTTCTTT
TRBJ1-2 . . 13 TRBV7-9 CASSPRPFYGYTF TGTGCCAGCAGCCCACGACCTTTCTATGGCTACACCTTC
TRBJ1-2 TRBD1 . 15 TRBV28 CASRYRDRQVYGYTF TGTGCCAGCAGATACCGGGACAGGCAAGTCTATGGCTACACCTTC
TRBJ2-7 TRBD2 . 15 TRBV6-6 CASSYQSGRTYEQYF TGTGCCAGCAGTTACCAGAGCGGGAGAACCTACGAGCAGTACTTC
TRBJ2-1 . . 13 TRBV5-4 CASSPVRVDEQFF TGTGCCAGCAGCCCCGTCAGGGTGGATGAGCAGTTCTTC
TRBJ2-5 TRBD2 . 16 TRBV2 CASRASGSRLQETQYF TGTGCCAGCAGAGCTAGCGGGTCCCGGCTACAAGAGACCCAGTACTTC
TRBJ2-1 TRBD2 . 15 TRBV5-1 CASSLGWAGENEQFF TGCGCCAGCAGCTTGGGGTGGGCGGGGGAAAATGAGCAGTTCTTC
TRBJ2-1 TRBD2 . 14 TRBV29-1 CSAQRASGRNEQFF TGCAGCGCCCAAAGAGCTAGCGGGAGAAATGAGCAGTTCTTC
TRBJ1-5 TRBD1 . 15 TRBV25-1 CASSGLTGRDQPQHF TGTGCCAGCAGTGGACTGACAGGGCGGGATCAGCCCCAGCATTTT
TRBJ2-7 . . 14 TRBV21-1 CASSTKGGYYEQYF TGTGCCAGCAGCACCAAGGGGGGATACTACGAGCAGTACTTC
TRBJ1-5 . . 15 TRBV6-1 CASSDRKGSAQPQHF TGTGCCAGCAGTGATCGGAAGGGATCGGCTCAGCCCCAGCATTTT
TRBJ2-5 . . 12 TRBV2 CASTVSAETQYF TGTGCCAGCACGGTATCCGCAGAGACCCAGTACTTC
TRBJ1-1 . . 17 TRBV28 CASSRLGTLRKNTEAFF TGTGCCAGCAGCCGCCTCGGGACACTGAGAAAGAACACTGAAGCTTTCTTT
TRBJ1-2 . . 14 TRBV6-5 CASSLEGSITGYTF TGTGCCAGCAGCCTCGAGGGCTCCATAACGGGCTACACCTTC
TRBJ1-3 TRBD1 . 15 TRBV5-4 CASRGQGDSGNTIYF TGTGCCAGCAGGGGACAGGGGGACTCTGGAAACACCATATATTTT
TRBJ2-6 TRBD1 . 17 TRBV19 CASTLTGGSSGANVLTF TGTGCCAGTACCTTGACAGGGGGTAGCTCTGGGGCCAACGTCCTGACTTTC
TRBJ1-1 . . 14 TRBV18 CASSPLGSNTEAFF TGTGCCAGCTCACCATTGGGGTCGAACACTGAAGCTTTCTTT
TRBJ2-3 . . 14 TRBV9 CASNMRAPTDTQYF TGTGCCAGTAATATGAGGGCACCGACAGATACGCAGTATTTT
TRBJ2-3 TRBD1 . 15 TRBV27 CASSLRTGGIDTQYF TGTGCCAGCAGTTTAAGGACAGGGGGCATCGATACGCAGTATTTT
TRBJ2-3 . . 15 TRBV25-1 CASSDFSGYTDTQYF TGTGCCAGCAGTGATTTTTCAGGTTACACAGATACGCAGTATTTT
TRBJ2-7 TRBD2 . 17 TRBV5-1 CASSLIGGESSSYEQYF TGCGCCAGCAGCTTGATCGGGGGGGAGAGCAGCTCCTACGAGCAGTACTTC
TRBJ2-1 . . 15 TRBV7-2 CASAPWGASYNEQFF TGTGCCAGCGCGCCCTGGGGGGCCTCCTACAATGAGCAGTTCTTC
TRBJ2-2 . . 15 TRBV5-1 CASSLAEQAGGELFF TGCGCCAGCAGCTTGGCCGAACAGGCGGGCGGGGAGCTGTTTTTT
TRBJ2-1 . . 15 TRBV5-1 CASSFGGSGLNEQFF TGCGCCAGCAGCTTTGGTGGTTCGGGGCTCAATGAGCAGTTCTTC